The T cell receptor (beta chain) described here comes from a study of blood T cell repertoires in COVID-19. As processed by the authors: For nucleated cells, counts were estimated from reference gene primer amplification. Sequencing used immunoSEQ multiplex PCR; TCRdb keeps in-frame clones, though not all of them. V, J and clone size derive from that table, while D and trimming were established from the DNA sequence. The sample has approximately 470,000 clones, approximately 86% seen once; the top ten hold about 0.65%. Losses at the gene ends were 1 base for V and 3 bases for J; bases not matched to a gene: 6. CDR1 is GTSNPN and CDR2 is SVGIG in the germline V gene (reference sequence). This CDR3 has 16 residues.

Sample: PBMCs or T cells enriched from blood (not recorded which). The sequence was collected from a woman in her late teens or twenties who had recovered from COVID-19. The rearrangement links TRBV30 to TRBJ1-1, with 12 bases lining up with TRBD1. CDR3 in amino acids: CAWSGDRGPWDTEAFF. The CDR3 DNA reads as TGTGCCTGGAGTGGGGACAGGGGGCCGTGGGACACTGAAGCTTTCTTT.